What follows are 32 T cell receptor beta chains derived from one specimen sequenced in a study of cytomegalovirus exposure and HLA in healthy donors. Vbeta (60) and Jbeta (13) primers were used in the PCR. The data were produced by immunoSEQ multiplex PCR, yet TCRdb's version contains in-frame clones alone and is incomplete. The data hold fewer than 250,000 clones, with about 81% observed a single time. Sequencing input: PBMCs. The origin of the receptors is a man between 25 and 39 years old in good health and CMV-seropositive.

The rearrangement links TRBV7-9 to TRBJ1-2; TRBD1 might be the D (5 bases). This CDR3 comprises 12 residues. Germline values: CDR1 SEHNR, CDR2 FQNEAQ (reference sequence). V dropped 5 bases and J dropped 3 bases, with 7 bases sitting between them. CDR3 in amino acids: CASSQTDYGYTF. The DNA of the CDR3 is TGTGCCAGCAGCCAGACAGACTATGGCTACACCTTC.

The rearrangement uses TRBV30 and TRBJ2-3; the D gene is possibly TRBD1 (6 bases). Germline CDR1 and CDR2: GTSNPN and SVGIG (reference sequence). The CDR3 extends over 14 amino acids. V was cut by 3 bases and J by 1 base, with 11 bases left in between. CDR3 sequence: CAWSRGQRTDTQYF. CDR3 sequence (DNA): TGTGCCTGGAGCCGAGGACAGCGCACAGATACGCAGTATTTT.

The chain couples TRBV5-1 to TRBJ2-4, with 8 bases identical to TRBD1. From germline, CDR1 is SGHRS and CDR2 YFSETQ. Trimming at V came to 4 bases and at J to 6 bases, leaving 3 bases not matched to a gene. The CDR3 runs 13 residues. The CDR3 sequence: CASSPGQGNIQYF. CDR3 DNA sequence: TGCGCCAGCAGCCCTGGACAGGGAAACATTCAGTACTTC.

The chain uses TRBV9 and TRBJ2-3; 9 bases match TRBD1. The CDR3 totals 18 residues. J gave up 0 bases and V 4 bases, and 12 bases lay outside the gene matches. Looked up from germline, CDR1 is SGDLS and CDR2 is YYNGEE. The CDR3 protein is CASSTRTGEMTSTDTQYF. The DNA for the CDR3 is TGTGCCAGCAGCACCAGGACAGGGGAGATGACTAGCACAGATACGCAGTATTTT.

The chain couples TRBV9 to TRBJ2-1, with D possibly matching TRBD2 (5 bases). The CDR3 is made up of 15 amino acids. The germline gives CDR1 SGDLS, CDR2 YYNGEE. Between the trimmed V and J ends, which lost 0 bases and 4 bases, there was a span of 11 bases. The CDR3 loop is CASSVGTGVYNEQFF. Here the CDR3 DNA reads TGTGCCAGCAGCGTAGGGACCGGGGTTTACAATGAGCAGTTCTTC.

The chain combines TRBV6-6 with TRBJ2-5, with D uncertain. The V and J ends lost 6 bases and 5 bases respectively, with 10 bases between them. The CDR3 runs 12 residues. Looked up from germline, CDR1 is MNHNY and CDR2 is SVGAGI (reference sequence). CDR3 in amino acids: CASRAAPETQYF. CDR3 nucleotide sequence: TGTGCCAGCAGGGCCGCCCCGGAGACCCAGTACTTC.

The chain has TRBV11-2 and TRBJ2-5; 8 bases are shared with TRBD2. The V segment lost 5 bases and the J segment 5 bases; nucleotides outside the gene matches: 13. The CDR3 is 16 amino acids. Germline CDR1 is SGHAT and CDR2 is FQNNGV. In nucleotides, the CDR3 is TGTGCCAGCAGCCGTCGGACTAGCAGCCTCGGGGAGACCCAGTACTTC. Its translation is CASSRRTSSLGETQYF.

V gene TRBV30 combines with J gene TRBJ1-3, with D tentatively TRBD1 (5 bases). The germline V gene has CDR1 GTSNPN and CDR2 SVGIG (reference sequence). Trimming left V 3 bases short and J 0 bases short, with 9 bases between. The CDR3 loop spans 14 amino acids. CDR3 in amino acids: CAWRSDSSGNTIYF. The CDR3 nucleotides are TGTGCCTGGAGGTCAGACAGCTCTGGAAACACCATATATTTT. Combining the CDR3 with reference TRBV30 and TRBJ1-3 gives the whole variable domain SQTIHQWPATLVQPVGSPLSLECTVEGTSNPNLYWYRQAAGRGLQLLFYSVGIGQISSEVPQNLSASRPQDRQFILSSKKLLLSDSGFYLCAWRSDSSGNTIYFGEGSWLTVV.

This clone was observed a handful of times. This chain connects TRBV4-3 to TRBJ1-1; D remains unclear. CDR3 length equals 15 residues. Per the germline V gene, CDR1 is LGHNA and CDR2 is YSLEER. Trimming shortened V by 2 bases and J by 1 base, and 11 bases separated the two germline ends. The CDR3 sequence is CASSQSDRGNTEAFF. In DNA form, the CDR3 reads TGCGCCAGCAGCCAATCGGACCGGGGGAACACTGAAGCTTTCTTT.

The rearrangement joins TRBV4-3 to TRBJ2-3; 7 nucleotides match TRBD2. This CDR3 has 15 residues. The germline V gene has CDR1 LGHNA and CDR2 YSLEER. With 5 bases clipped from V and 6 bases from J, the junction kept 11 bases outside the gene matches. The chain's CDR3 is CASSSDGTKGDTQYF. CDR3 DNA sequence: TGCGCCAGCAGCTCCGACGGGACTAAAGGCGATACGCAGTATTTT.

V usage is TRBV4-3 and J usage is TRBJ2-5, with 14 nucleotides matching TRBD2. V gave up 4 bases and J gave up 4 bases; unmatched junction bases: 5. Per germline, CDR1 LGHNA and CDR2 YSLEER. CDR3 size: 16 residues. As DNA, the CDR3 is TGCGCCAGCAGCCTCTCAGGACTAGCGGGAGGAGAGACCCAGTACTTC. It yields the protein CASSLSGLAGGETQYF.

In regard to this clone: The sample contains more than one DNA sequence encoding this CDR3. The chain uses TRBV7-6 and TRBJ1-1; 8 bases are a match to TRBD1. CDR3 length: 15 amino acids. Trimming took 5 bases from V and 3 from J; bases not matched to a gene: 8. Germline values: CDR1 SGHVS, CDR2 FNYEAQ. This CDR3 reads CASSPGQGWDTEAFF. The CDR3, as DNA: TGTGCCAGCAGCCCCGGACAGGGTTGGGACACTGAAGCTTTCTTT.

The V and J genes are TRBV18 and TRBJ1-2; tentatively, D is TRBD1 (5 bases). This CDR3 is built from 13 residues. Trimming cost V 5 bases and J 5 bases, with 12 bases left between them. Looked up from germline, CDR1 is KGHSH and CDR2 is LQKENI. The CDR3 loop is CASSADRSYGYTF. The CDR3 coding sequence is TGTGCCAGCTCAGCAGACAGATCGTATGGCTACACCTTC.

This clone was recorded a few times. The chain carries TRBV27 and TRBJ1-5, with TRBD1 matching 7 bases. The germline V gene encodes CDR1 MNHEY and CDR2 SMNVEV (reference sequence). This CDR3 region has 14 residues. The trim removed 5 bases at V and 6 bases at J, leaving 7 bases unmatched. In DNA, the CDR3 is TGTGCCAGCAGTCAGACAGGGAGGCGTCAGCCCCAGCATTTT. The encoded protein is CASSQTGRRQPQHF.

This chain links TRBV14 with TRBJ2-3; 7 nucleotides line up with TRBD1. CDR1 is SGHDN and CDR2 is FVKESK in the germline V gene. This CDR3 comprises 16 residues. Germline trimming cut 4 bases from V and 1 base from J; bases unmatched to any gene: 8. The CDR3 spells CASSPKWDRGTDTQYF. DNA of the CDR3: TGTGCCAGCAGCCCAAAGTGGGACAGAGGCACAGATACGCAGTATTTT.

The V call is TRBV7-2, the J call TRBJ1-1; D may be TRBD1 (6 bases). Trimming shortened V by 1 base and J by 4 bases, and 13 bases separated the two germline ends. Germline assignment: CDR1 SGHTA and CDR2 FQGNSA. This CDR3 comprises 15 residues. CDR3 residues: CASSLDGRGATEAFF. In nucleotides, the CDR3 is TGTGCCAGCAGCTTAGATGGCAGGGGTGCCACTGAAGCTTTCTTT.

The CDR3 DNA is TGTGCCATACGACAGGGGGCGTCCGAAGAGACCCAGTACTTC. Protein: CAIRQGASEETQYF. This chain links TRBV10-3 with TRBJ2-5, with 10 nucleotides matching TRBD1. V lost 9 bases, J lost 3 bases, and 7 bases stayed unmatched. From germline, CDR1 is ENHRY and CDR2 SYGVKD. The CDR3 consists of 14 residues.

Points on this clone: Germline is not matched at one junction end, which may reflect a read error. The chain is built from TRBV7-9 and TRBJ2-4; no reliable D call. Germline values: CDR1 SEHNR, CDR2 FQNEAQ (reference sequence). The CDR3 is 17 residues long. In DNA form, the CDR3 reads TGTTCCAGCAGCTCCGTAGCCCACGAGGTGGCCAAAAACATTCAGTACTTC. Protein: CSSSSVAHEVAKNIQYF.

The V and J genes are TRBV18 and TRBJ2-2; TRBD1 is a possible D gene (5 bases). V lost 8 bases and J lost 5, with 15 bases in between. CDR1 KGHSH and CDR2 LQKENI come from the germline V gene. The CDR3 consists of 14 residues. The CDR3 loop is CASTDSPTTGELFF. In nucleotides, the CDR3 is TGTGCCAGCACCGACAGCCCAACTACCGGGGAGCTGTTTTTT.

The chain combines TRBV28 with TRBJ2-3; no clear D gene. Germline CDR1 and CDR2: MDHEN and SYDVKM. V lost 4 bases to trimming and J lost 6 bases, with 11 bases between them. The CDR3 contains 13 residues. In DNA, the CDR3 is TGTGCCAGCAGTTCGTCCCCAGCGGATACGCAGTATTTT. As protein: CASSSSPADTQYF.

The count of this clone is one. The V call is TRBV6-1, the J call TRBJ1-1; 7 bases are shared with TRBD1. The CDR3 runs 16 residues. With V trimmed by 2 bases and J by 10 bases, 16 bases remained unmatched. Germline CDR1 reads MNHNS; CDR2 reads SASEGT. The CDR3: CASSELGIWTGVVAFF. CDR3 DNA sequence: TGTGCCAGCAGTGAATTGGGTATTTGGACAGGAGTCGTAGCTTTCTTT.

The rearrangement links TRBV9 to TRBJ2-5; no definite D call. Germline CDR1 and CDR2: SGDLS and YYNGEE. This CDR3 has 16 residues. V was clipped by 0 bases and J by 5 bases, with 17 bases between them. The CDR3 region has the DNA TGTGCCAGCAGCGTAGCCCCCTCTCCGGGTAGCGAGACCCAGTACTTC. As protein: CASSVAPSPGSETQYF.

The rearrangement uses TRBV23-1 and TRBJ2-7; 8 bases agree with TRBD2. TRBV23-1 is an open reading frame, and its role is uncertain. The CDR3 sequence is 14 residues long. The V gene end was trimmed by 4 bases and the J gene end by 5 bases; junction bases not matched to a gene: 7. In DNA form, the CDR3 reads TGCGCCAGCAGTCCCAGCGGGAGTAACCACGAGCAGTACTTC. Translation gives CASSPSGSNHEQYF.

This clone was seen at least ten times. This chain connects TRBV19 to TRBJ1-2; D is unresolved. CDR3 length equals 13 residues. From germline, CDR1 is LNHDA and CDR2 SQIVND (reference sequence). V was trimmed by 1 base and J by 8 bases, leaving 11 bases between them. The CDR3 DNA sequence: TGTGCCAGTAGTATAGCGGAGGGAAGCGGCTACACCTTC. It encodes CASSIAEGSGYTF.

This chain links TRBV30 with TRBJ2-2, with D perhaps TRBD2 (7 bases). In germline, CDR1 is GTSNPN, CDR2 SVGIG (reference sequence). The CDR3 has 16 amino acids. V was cut by 0 bases and J by 3 bases, with 14 bases left in between. The CDR3 DNA sequence: TGTGCCTGGAGTGTACACGGGGGGCCGGACACCGGGGAGCTGTTTTTT. The encoded protein is CAWSVHGGPDTGELFF. Based on the CDR3 plus reference TRBV30 and TRBJ2-2, the full variable domain is SQTIHQWPATLVQPVGSPLSLECTVEGTSNPNLYWYRQAAGRGLQLLFYSVGIGQISSEVPQNLSASRPQDRQFILSSKKLLLSDSGFYLCAWSVHGGPDTGELFFGEGSRLTVL.

V is TRBV5-6 and J is TRBJ1-5, with D tentatively TRBD1 (6 bases). Germline lookup yields CDR1 SGHDT and CDR2 YYEEEE. The CDR3 totals 15 residues. V dropped 1 base and J dropped 2 bases, with 10 bases sitting between them. CDR3 region: CASSLSGDGNQPQHF. The CDR3 region has the DNA TGTGCCAGCAGCTTGTCAGGGGATGGCAATCAGCCCCAGCATTTT.

The V gene is TRBV27, the J gene TRBJ1-5; D gene unclear. Germline CDR1 reads MNHEY; CDR2 reads SMNVEV (reference sequence). The CDR3 length is 15 residues. Trimming removed 5 bases from V and 6 bases from J, with 17 bases in between. The CDR3 nucleotides are TGTGCCAGCAGTCGATCCGCGAGGCTTTCTCAGCCCCAGCATTTT. It is translated as CASSRSARLSQPQHF.

V is TRBV9 and J is TRBJ2-3; TRBD1 is a possible D gene (5 bases). The CDR3 runs 13 residues. Trimming took 0 bases from V and 6 from J, leaving 8 bases between them. Germline V CDR1 and CDR2: SGDLS, YYNGEE. The CDR3 loop reads CASSVEGRDTQYF. As DNA, the CDR3 is TGTGCCAGCAGCGTAGAGGGGCGGGATACGCAGTATTTT. The full variable domain, in which reference TRBV9 and TRBJ2-3 provide the parts outside the CDR3, is DSGVTQTPKHLITATGQRVTLRCSPRSGDLSVYWYQQSLDQGLQFLIQYYNGEERAKGNILERFSAQQFPDLHSELNLSSLELGDSALYFCASSVEGRDTQYFGPGTRLTVL.

V and J are TRBV10-3 and TRBJ1-5, with a tentative D call TRBD1 (6 bases). The CDR3 is 13 residues long. The germline gives CDR1 ENHRY, CDR2 SYGVKD. V was pared by 4 bases and J by 7 bases, with 11 bases between. The CDR3 nucleotides read TGTGCCATCAGTGTACAGGGTTGGCAGCCCCAGCATTTT. Protein product: CAISVQGWQPQHF.

This clone was observed a single time. This chain joins TRBV5-1 and TRBJ2-5, with D possibly matching TRBD1 (5 bases). Germline loops: CDR1 SGHRS, CDR2 YFSETQ. This CDR3 spans 16 amino acids. Trimming took 0 bases from V and 1 from J, leaving 13 bases between them. CDR3 nucleotide sequence: TGCGCCAGCAGCTTGGCCTTGACAGACAGCCAAGAGACCCAGTACTTC. Residues: CASSLALTDSQETQYF.

Concerning this clone itself: The junction differs from germline at one of its ends, possibly a read error. The chain couples TRBV7-7 to TRBJ2-5; 10 nucleotides agree with TRBD1. There are 13 residues in the CDR3. Germline V lookup: CDR1 SSHAT, CDR2 FNYEAQ (reference sequence). CDR3 coding DNA: TGTGCTAGCAGCAAGGACAGGGGGGGCTCCCAGTACTTC. It translates to CASSKDRGGSQYF.

The chain carries TRBV10-2 and TRBJ2-7; 7 bases agree with TRBD1. Germline V CDR1 and CDR2: WSHSY, SAAADI. There are 14 residues in the CDR3. V dropped 3 bases and J dropped 6; count of bases not matched to a gene: 8. The CDR3 protein is CASSDQTGYSEQYF. The DNA of the CDR3 is TGCGCCAGCAGTGATCAGACAGGGTATTCCGAGCAGTACTTC.